These T cell receptor beta chains were read from a single sample in a study of cytomegalovirus exposure and HLA in healthy donors. The data were produced by immunoSEQ multiplex PCR, yet TCRdb's version contains in-frame clones alone and is incomplete. The repertoire holds some 150,000 clones, about four fifths seen once, with about 10% in the top ten. Sequenced input: PBMCs. These receptors all stem from a man aged 50 to 59 in good health and CMV-seropositive. The CDR3 runs from the conserved cysteine through the conserved F or W. The order of the fields is J gene, D gene, V gene, CDR3 protein. D genes are given only for firm matches.

j_gene: TRBJ1-2
d_gene: -
v_gene: TRBV28
CDR3aa: CASSQTTDIYGYTF

j_gene: TRBJ2-3
d_gene: TRBD2
v_gene: TRBV4-2
CDR3aa: CASTSGDTDTQYF

j_gene: TRBJ2-5
d_gene: -
v_gene: TRBV11-2
CDR3aa: CASSRGGYEGTQYF

j_gene: TRBJ1-3
d_gene: -
v_gene: TRBV11-1
CDR3aa: CASSWRTDTIYF

j_gene: TRBJ1-1
d_gene: -
v_gene: TRBV5-1
CDR3aa: CASGLTGRDTEAFF

j_gene: TRBJ1-2
d_gene: TRBD1
v_gene: TRBV7-2
CDR3aa: CASSSPNSRGNGYTF

j_gene: TRBJ2-2
d_gene: -
v_gene: TRBV2
CDR3aa: CASSGRSTGELFF

j_gene: TRBJ1-5
d_gene: -
v_gene: TRBV5-1
CDR3aa: CASTTAGGAGQPQHF

j_gene: TRBJ2-3
d_gene: TRBD1
v_gene: TRBV2
CDR3aa: CASSVGQGAGPQYF

j_gene: TRBJ1-1
d_gene: TRBD1
v_gene: TRBV28
CDR3aa: CASSLPGTVYSNTEAFF

j_gene: TRBJ2-2
d_gene: -
v_gene: TRBV30
CDR3aa: CAWRTGSNTGELFF

j_gene: TRBJ1-1
d_gene: -
v_gene: TRBV19
CDR3aa: CASSIGGKAEAFF

j_gene: TRBJ2-7
d_gene: TRBD1
v_gene: TRBV6-1
CDR3aa: CASSAGQANYEQYF

j_gene: TRBJ2-5
d_gene: -
v_gene: TRBV30
CDR3aa: CAWSDRWEETQYF

j_gene: TRBJ2-1
d_gene: TRBD2
v_gene: TRBV6-1
CDR3aa: CASTASGFGADEQFF

j_gene: TRBJ2-1
d_gene: TRBD2
v_gene: TRBV9
CDR3aa: CASSAARLAETGEQFF

j_gene: TRBJ2-7
d_gene: TRBD1
v_gene: TRBV28
CDR3aa: CASTTTGTGAYEQYF

j_gene: TRBJ1-2
d_gene: -
v_gene: TRBV28
CDR3aa: CASSENYGYTF

j_gene: TRBJ2-7
d_gene: TRBD1
v_gene: TRBV28
CDR3aa: CASRSGQGAIYEQYF

j_gene: TRBJ1-3
d_gene: TRBD1
v_gene: TRBV7-3
CDR3aa: CASSPGTGSSGNTIYF

j_gene: TRBJ2-5
d_gene: -
v_gene: TRBV7-9
CDR3aa: CASSLALQETQYF

j_gene: TRBJ2-3
d_gene: TRBD2
v_gene: TRBV4-2
CDR3aa: CASSQGLAGVADTQYF

j_gene: TRBJ2-1
d_gene: TRBD1
v_gene: TRBV5-6
CDR3aa: CASSRTGEKGNEQFF

j_gene: TRBJ2-1
d_gene: -
v_gene: TRBV4-2
CDR3aa: CASSQVGRGNEQFF

j_gene: TRBJ1-3
d_gene: -
v_gene: TRBV6-5
CDR3aa: CASSYSTGVGNTIYF

j_gene: TRBJ1-1
d_gene: -
v_gene: TRBV28
CDR3aa: CASSLWGSENTEAFF

j_gene: TRBJ1-1
d_gene: TRBD1
v_gene: TRBV7-9
CDR3aa: CASSTGTGGTEAFF

j_gene: TRBJ2-7
d_gene: -
v_gene: TRBV7-3
CDR3aa: CASSKPGAYEQYF

j_gene: TRBJ1-2
d_gene: TRBD1
v_gene: TRBV4-1
CDR3aa: CASSQLQGGYGYTF

j_gene: TRBJ1-5
d_gene: -
v_gene: TRBV29-1
CDR3aa: CSVVQGSEPQHF

j_gene: TRBJ1-4
d_gene: -
v_gene: TRBV4-3
CDR3aa: CASSQDGGQYNEKLFF

j_gene: TRBJ1-2
d_gene: -
v_gene: TRBV6-5
CDR3aa: CASSYSSNYGYTF

j_gene: TRBJ2-7
d_gene: -
v_gene: TRBV21-1
CDR3aa: CASIPGRIDGRAVEQYF

j_gene: TRBJ1-2
d_gene: -
v_gene: TRBV2
CDR3aa: CASSEWGSADNYGYTF

j_gene: TRBJ2-1
d_gene: -
v_gene: TRBV29-1
CDR3aa: CSVDWGQTHAVF

j_gene: TRBJ1-1
d_gene: -
v_gene: TRBV28
CDR3aa: CASSSILLPAGEAFF

j_gene: TRBJ2-3
d_gene: -
v_gene: TRBV4-3
CDR3aa: CASSPLRGSTDTQYF

j_gene: TRBJ2-5
d_gene: TRBD1
v_gene: TRBV7-9
CDR3aa: CASSAGTANQETQYF

j_gene: TRBJ2-7
d_gene: TRBD1
v_gene: TRBV7-3
CDR3aa: CASSHRDRNYEQYF

j_gene: TRBJ2-7
d_gene: TRBD1
v_gene: TRBV29-1
CDR3aa: CSVAGQGPYEQYF

j_gene: TRBJ2-3
d_gene: TRBD2
v_gene: TRBV5-3
CDR3aa: CARSLGQPGLAGKDTDTQYF

j_gene: TRBJ1-5
d_gene: -
v_gene: TRBV7-2
CDR3aa: CASTWGVTDQPQHF